This T cell receptor beta chain was captured in a study of radiotherapy plus CTLA-4 blockade in lung cancer. Findings and caveats of the study: Once radiotherapy plus ipilimumab had been given, TCR clones derived from tumor expanded in blood.

Clones were sequenced by immunoSEQ multiplex PCR, and TCRdb holds only the in-frame ones, with some missing. This table holds about 77,000 clones, roughly four fifths found once. The CDR3 loop spans 16 amino acids. Germline V gives CDR1 SGHTA, CDR2 FQGTGA. V lost 5 bases and J 2 bases, leaving 17 bases between the germline ends. On this clone: Its antigen is as yet unknown.

V usage is TRBV7-3 and J usage is TRBJ2-3; no clear D gene. The sequence derives from a human donor with non-small cell lung cancer whose response to radiotherapy plus ipilimumab could not be evaluated. Source: peripheral blood, taken from a patient treated with radiotherapy plus ipilimumab. The CDR3 here is CASSPGAVGATDTQYF. The CDR3 bases are TGTGCCAGCAGCCCCGGCGCGGTGGGTGCCACAGATACGCAGTATTTT.